This TCR beta chain was obtained from a study of cytomegalovirus exposure and HLA in healthy donors. Whole-study findings and limits: From TCR beta sequences, most subjects' HLA-A and HLA-B alleles were reportedly predicted accurately. When a later analysis was performed, an Asian-associated ancestry cluster reportedly had fewer N-insertions than the roughly 700-donor mean.

The donors gave bone marrow, and they were healthy. The PCR was carried out with 60 Vbeta primers and 13 Jbeta primers. Produced via immunoSEQ multiplex PCR; TCRdb's table is partial and in-frame only. This sample has about 120,000 clones, with roughly 80% found just once. On this clone: Its antigen is currently unknown.

The sequenced sample consisted of PBMCs. The TCR comes from a female donor in good health and CMV-seropositive.

CDR3 region: CASSLELTSGTQYF. CDR3 DNA sequence: TGTGCCAGCAGCTTAGAGTTGACTAGCGGGACCCAGTACTTC. This chain connects TRBV7-2 to TRBJ2-5, with 9 bases matching TRBD2. Germline CDR1 SGHTA, CDR2 FQGNSA. This CDR3 is built from 14 residues. Germline trimming cut 1 base from V and 7 bases from J; bases unmatched to any gene: 4.